These 9 T cell receptor beta chains originate from one sample sequenced in a study of blood T cell repertoires in COVID-19. TCRdb's table, derived via immunoSEQ multiplex PCR, lists solely in-frame clones and lacks some. The sample includes about 390,000 clones, approximately 87% of them seen just once. The source material was PBMCs or T cells enriched from blood (not recorded which). The receptors derive from a woman in her forties or fifties who had recovered from COVID-19.

With regard to this clone: Other DNA variants within this sample encode the same CDR3. This chain connects TRBV7-6 to TRBJ1-1; no firm D call. Trimming removed 5 bases at V and 1 base at J, with 8 bases between. Germline CDR1 is SGHVS and CDR2 is FNYEAQ. The CDR3 contains 13 residues. CDR3 region: CASSLQENTEAFF. The CDR3 DNA reads as TGTGCCAGCAGCCTCCAGGAGAACACTGAAGCTTTCTTT.

The V gene is TRBV6-2 or TRBV6-3, the J gene TRBJ2-7; D unresolved. This CDR3 is 14 amino acids long. The V gene lost 6 bases and the J gene lost 2 bases, with 14 bases spanning the gap. The V gene's germline CDR1 is MNHEY and CDR2 SVGEGT. The CDR3 is CASSPVTGTYEQYF. The CDR3 region has the DNA TGTGCCAGCAGCCCCGTGACTGGAACCTACGAGCAGTACTTC.

The chain is built from TRBV6-6 and TRBJ1-2; D remains ambiguous. The CDR3 spans 16 residues. Looked up from germline, CDR1 is MNHNY and CDR2 is SVGAGI (reference sequence). The V end was cut by 0 bases, the J end by 5 bases, with 16 bases between. Here the CDR3 DNA reads TGTGCCAGCAGTTACTCGACGTCCGGGGTTTTTTATGGCTACACCTTC. Translated: CASSYSTSGVFYGYTF.

The chain is built from TRBV20-1 and TRBJ1-3; possibly TRBD1 for D (5 bases). V lost 5 bases, J lost 4 bases, and 12 bases lay in between. Germline V gene sequence: CDR1 DFQATT, CDR2 SNEGSKA (reference sequence). The CDR3 has 13 residues. The chain's CDR3 is CSAGAGSGNTIYF. CDR3 nucleotide sequence: TGCAGTGCTGGTGCAGGGTCCGGAAACACCATATATTTT.

The chain couples TRBV7-8 to TRBJ2-7, with D unclear. The ends were cut back, 5 bases at V and 1 base at J, with 6 bases in the middle. The CDR3 totals 12 residues. CDR1 is SGHVS and CDR2 is FQNEAQ in the germline V gene. CDR3 region: CASSPESYEQYF. CDR3 sequence (DNA): TGTGCCAGCAGCCCGGAGTCCTACGAGCAGTACTTC.

The rearrangement joins TRBV4-1 to TRBJ1-4, with no clear D. CDR1 and CDR2 (germline): MGHRA, YSYEKL. The CDR3 extends over 15 amino acids. Trimming shortened V by 2 bases and J by 0 bases, and 7 bases separated the two germline ends. CDR3 nucleotide sequence: TGCGCCAGCAGCCAACGAGGCGCAACTAATGAAAAACTGTTTTTT. Translated, it gives CASSQRGATNEKLFF.

This clone appeared once. The chain has TRBV18 and TRBJ1-5; D is undetermined. This CDR3 has 14 residues. The germline V gene encodes CDR1 KGHSH and CDR2 LQKENI. V was clipped by 3 bases and J by 2 bases, with 8 bases between them. CDR3 in amino acids: CASSPSAGNQPQHF. Written as DNA, the CDR3 is TGTGCCAGCTCACCCAGTGCTGGCAATCAGCCCCAGCATTTT.

V is TRBV6-5 and J is TRBJ2-7, with TRBD2 matching over 12 bases. Germline CDR1 reads MNHEY; CDR2 reads SVGAGI. The CDR3 contains 14 residues. J was trimmed by 3 bases and V by 6 bases; bases with no gene match: 3. For the CDR3, the DNA is TGTGCCAGCAGCGGACTAGCGGGGTACTACGAGCAGTACTTC. Translated, it gives CASSGLAGYYEQYF.

The V call is TRBV5-5, the J call TRBJ2-7, with no clear D. V lost 0 bases to trimming and J lost 3 bases, with 10 bases between them. Germline assignment: CDR1 SGHKS and CDR2 YYEKEE (reference sequence). The CDR3 sequence is 14 residues long. This CDR3 is CASSLGASNYEQYF. The CDR3 coding sequence is TGTGCCAGCAGCTTGGGGGCCAGTAACTACGAGCAGTACTTC.